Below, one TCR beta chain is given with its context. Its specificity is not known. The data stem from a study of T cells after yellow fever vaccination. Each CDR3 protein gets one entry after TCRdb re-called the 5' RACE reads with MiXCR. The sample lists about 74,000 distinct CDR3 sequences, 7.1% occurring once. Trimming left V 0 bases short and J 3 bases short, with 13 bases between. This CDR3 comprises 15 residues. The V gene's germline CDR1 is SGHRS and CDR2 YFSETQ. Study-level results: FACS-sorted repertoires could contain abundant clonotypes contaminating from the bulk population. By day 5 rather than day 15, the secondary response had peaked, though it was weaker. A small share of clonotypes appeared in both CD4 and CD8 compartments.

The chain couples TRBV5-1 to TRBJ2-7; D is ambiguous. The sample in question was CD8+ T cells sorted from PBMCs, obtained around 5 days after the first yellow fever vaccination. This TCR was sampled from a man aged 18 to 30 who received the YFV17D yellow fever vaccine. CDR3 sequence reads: CASSLAILTDYEQYF. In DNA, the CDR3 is TGCGCCAGCAGCTTGGCCATACTGACGGACTACGAGCAGTACTTC.